This T cell receptor beta chain stems from a study of T cells in Graves' hyperthyroidism and ophthalmopathy. This clonotype was recorded at least ten times. Its specificity is not known. Patients having uncontrolled infection, another autoimmune disease, pregnancy or lactation were not included. Isolation of PBMCs was performed on 9.5 to 10 ml fresh peripheral blood. Study observations and caveats: Peripheral blood also featured most of the thyroid clonotypes expanded above 0.001.

The germline V gene encodes CDR1 DFQATT and CDR2 SNEGSKA (reference sequence). V lost 6 bases and J 3 bases, leaving 15 bases between the germline ends. The CDR3 totals 14 residues. TCR beta CDR3 sequences were amplified from RNA transcripts. The primer set for the first-round RT-PCR of the TCR CDR3 was HTBI. TCRdb independently ran MiXCR on the multiplex PCR reads; one entry per CDR3 protein. Of fewer than 450,000 distinct CDR3 sequences listed, over 12% are singletons. The chain employs TRBV20-1 and TRBJ2-4; D tentatively fits TRBD1 or TRBD2 (7 bases each). This TCR derives from a middle-aged man with Graves' ophthalmopathy. Source material: blood. The chain's CDR3 is CSARQGGGKNIQYF. DNA of the CDR3: TGCAGTGCCCGACAGGGCGGGGGCAAAAACATTCAGTACTTC.